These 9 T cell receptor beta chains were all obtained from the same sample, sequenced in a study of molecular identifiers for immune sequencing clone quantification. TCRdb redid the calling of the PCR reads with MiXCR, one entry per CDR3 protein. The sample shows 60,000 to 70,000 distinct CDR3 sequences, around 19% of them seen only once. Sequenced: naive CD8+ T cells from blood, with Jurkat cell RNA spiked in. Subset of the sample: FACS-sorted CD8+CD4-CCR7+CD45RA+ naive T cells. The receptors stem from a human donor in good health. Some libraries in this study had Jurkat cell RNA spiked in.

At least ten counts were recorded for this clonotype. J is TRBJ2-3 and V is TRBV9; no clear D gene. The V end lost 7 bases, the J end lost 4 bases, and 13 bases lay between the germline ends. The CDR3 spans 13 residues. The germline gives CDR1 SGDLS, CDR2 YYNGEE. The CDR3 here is CASGSVGADTQYF. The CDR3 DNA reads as TGTGCCAGCGGCAGTGTAGGTGCAGATACGCAGTATTTT.

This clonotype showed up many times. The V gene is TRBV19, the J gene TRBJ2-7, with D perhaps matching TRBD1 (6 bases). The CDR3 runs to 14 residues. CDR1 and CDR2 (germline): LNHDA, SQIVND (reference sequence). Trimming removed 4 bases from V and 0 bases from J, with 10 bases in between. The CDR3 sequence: CASSTRDTSYEQYF. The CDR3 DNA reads TGTGCCAGTAGTACCCGGGACACCTCCTACGAGCAGTACTTC.

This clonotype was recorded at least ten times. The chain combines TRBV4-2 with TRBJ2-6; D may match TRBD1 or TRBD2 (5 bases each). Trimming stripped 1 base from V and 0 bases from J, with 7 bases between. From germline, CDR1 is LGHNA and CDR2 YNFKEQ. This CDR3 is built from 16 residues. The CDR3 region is CASSQGDHSGANVLTF. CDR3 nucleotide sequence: TGTGCCAGCAGCCAAGGGGACCACTCTGGGGCCAACGTCCTGACTTTC.

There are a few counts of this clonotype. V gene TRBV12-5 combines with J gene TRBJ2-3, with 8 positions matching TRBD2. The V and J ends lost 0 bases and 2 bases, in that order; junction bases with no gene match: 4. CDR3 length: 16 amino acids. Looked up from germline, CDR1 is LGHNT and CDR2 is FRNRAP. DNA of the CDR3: TGTGCTAGTGGTTTGGTAGTAGCGGGACTCACAGATACGCAGTATTTT. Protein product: CASGLVVAGLTDTQYF.

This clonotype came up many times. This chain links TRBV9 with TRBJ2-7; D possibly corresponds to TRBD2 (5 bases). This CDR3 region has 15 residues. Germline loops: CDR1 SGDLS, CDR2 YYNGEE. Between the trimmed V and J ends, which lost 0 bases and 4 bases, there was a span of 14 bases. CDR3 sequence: CASSVAPGMGYEQYF. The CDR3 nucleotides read TGTGCCAGCAGCGTAGCCCCCGGGATGGGGTACGAGCAGTACTTC.

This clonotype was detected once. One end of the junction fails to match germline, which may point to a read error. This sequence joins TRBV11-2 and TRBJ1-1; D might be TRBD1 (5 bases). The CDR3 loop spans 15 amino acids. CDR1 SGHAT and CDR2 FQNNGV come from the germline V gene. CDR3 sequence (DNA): TGTGCCGGCAGCTTCTTCCCGGGGCCGGGCACTGAAGCTTTCTTT. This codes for CAGSFFPGPGTEAFF.

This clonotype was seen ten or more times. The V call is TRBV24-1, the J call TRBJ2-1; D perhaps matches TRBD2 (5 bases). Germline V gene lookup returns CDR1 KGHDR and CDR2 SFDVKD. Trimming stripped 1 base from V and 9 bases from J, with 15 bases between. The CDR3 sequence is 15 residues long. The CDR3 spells CATSDFLTVACEQFF. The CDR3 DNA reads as TGTGCCACCAGTGATTTCCTTACGGTAGCGTGTGAGCAGTTCTTC.

The DNA for the CDR3 is TGTGCCAGTAGTATAGGAGGGGGCAACGGAAACACCATATATTTT. It translates to CASSIGGGNGNTIYF. The chain uses TRBV19 and TRBJ1-3; 7 bases fit TRBD1. The CDR3 length is 15 residues. The J segment lost 4 bases and the V segment lost 1 base, leaving 4 bases of the junction unmatched. Germline V gives CDR1 LNHDA, CDR2 SQIVND (reference sequence). The complete variable domain, with remaining parts taken from reference TRBV19 and TRBJ1-3, reads DGGITQSPKYLFRKEGQNVTLSCEQNLNHDAMYWYRQDPGQGLRLIYYSQIVNDFQKGDIAEGYSVSREKKESFPLTVTSAQKNPTAFYLCASSIGGGNGNTIYFGEGSWLTVV.

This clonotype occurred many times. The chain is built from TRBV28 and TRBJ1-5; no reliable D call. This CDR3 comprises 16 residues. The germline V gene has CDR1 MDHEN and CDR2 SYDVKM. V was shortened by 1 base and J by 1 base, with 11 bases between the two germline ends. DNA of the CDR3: TGTGCCAGCAGTTTATCCCAGTACCCAAGCAATCAGCCCCAGCATTTT. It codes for CASSLSQYPSNQPQHF.